This T cell receptor beta chain was sequenced for a study of Graves' ophthalmopathy and Graves' hyperthyroidism. Overall study results and limits: The model achieved over 60% sensitivity and 72.22% specificity for ophthalmopathy progression. A 13-signature model separated ophthalmopathy from stable hyperthyroidism, 85% to 90% sensitivity, 81.08% specificity.

Points on this clonotype: What it recognizes is unknown.

The CDR3 is made up of 14 amino acids. V was cut by 5 bases and J by 2 bases, with 12 bases left in between. From RNA, the CDR3 regions of TCR beta chains were amplified and sequenced. First-round RT-PCR employed HTBI primers, with a second-round multiplex PCR after it. TCRdb re-analysed the multiplex PCR reads in MiXCR, keeping a single row per CDR3 protein. The sample lists about 400,000 distinct CDR3 sequences, around 18% seen once, with about 1.4% in the top ten. Sequenced: peripheral blood. The clonotype was recovered from a woman aged 18-29 years with Graves' ophthalmopathy. The chain links TRBV12-3 or TRBV12-4 to TRBJ1-2; D ambiguous. In DNA form, the CDR3 reads TGTGCCAGCAGTGTTGTTGAATCGAACTATGGCTACACCTTC. Protein product: CASSVVESNYGYTF.